Below, 11 T cell receptor beta chains from the same sample are listed, as sequenced in a study of blood T cell repertoires in COVID-19. TCRdb's copy holds only in-frame clones and misses some; the assay was immunoSEQ multiplex PCR. The sample records 80,000 to 100,000 clones, 80% to 85% being singletons. Sequenced material: peripheral blood. The receptors stem from a woman of 80 years or more with active or convalescent COVID-19.

The chain recombines TRBV5-1 with TRBJ2-3, with unresolved D. The CDR3 spans 13 residues. The germline gives CDR1 SGHRS, CDR2 YFSETQ. Trimming left V 4 bases short and J 4 bases short, with 10 bases between. CDR3 sequence (DNA): TGCGCCAGCAGCGCGTCCCTGGCAGATACGCAGTATTTT. Translating it yields CASSASLADTQYF.

This chain links TRBV19 with TRBJ1-4, with 8 bases aligning to TRBD1. From germline, CDR1 is LNHDA and CDR2 SQIVND (reference sequence). V gave up 5 bases and J gave up 4 bases; unmatched junction bases: 9. This CDR3 is built from 16 residues. For the CDR3, the DNA is TGTGCCAGTAGTCGGACAGGGAGTATTAATAATGAAAAACTGTTTTTT. It is translated as CASSRTGSINNEKLFF.

The rearrangement links TRBV19 to TRBJ1-1, with 7 bases lining up with TRBD1. The CDR3 covers 16 residues. Per the germline V gene, CDR1 is LNHDA and CDR2 is SQIVND (reference sequence). J gave up 1 base and V 5 bases, and 10 bases lay outside the gene matches. The CDR3 DNA reads TGTGCCAGTAGTTCCCTTGCGACAGGGAAGAACACTGAAGCTTTCTTT. Amino acid sequence: CASSSLATGKNTEAFF.

The table lists this clone with a count of one. The rearrangement joins TRBV29-1 to TRBJ1-1; the D is unclear. The length of the CDR3 is 13 residues. Germline loops: CDR1 SQVTM, CDR2 ANQGSEA. V was shortened by 7 bases and J by 4 bases, with 16 bases between the two germline ends. CDR3 coding DNA: TGCAGCGCCGGTTTACAGAGCTCCACTGAAGCTTTCTTT. It translates to CSAGLQSSTEAFF. The whole variable domain, remainder taken from reference TRBV29-1 and TRBJ1-1, is SAVISQKPSRDICQRGTSLTIQCQVDSQVTMMFWYRQQPGQSLTLIATANQGSEATYESGFVIDKFPISRPNLTFSTLTVSNMSPEDSSIYLCSAGLQSSTEAFFGQGTRLTVV.

This chain joins TRBV7-2 and TRBJ2-7; weak D call: TRBD2 (6 bases). This CDR3 spans 11 amino acids. With 6 bases removed from V and 7 bases from J, the gap between germline ends came to 10 bases. Per germline, CDR1 SGHTA and CDR2 FQGNSA. CDR3 DNA sequence: TGTGCCAGCAGTTCCCGGGAGGAGCAGTACTTC. Its protein is CASSSREEQYF.

This chain links TRBV19 with TRBJ2-1; TRBD2 aligns across 7 bases. The CDR3 contains 15 residues. Trimming cost V 3 bases and J 9 bases; bases outside gene matches: 11. The germline V gene encodes CDR1 LNHDA and CDR2 SQIVND (reference sequence). The CDR3 loop is CASSMLAGVIGEQFF. CDR3 DNA sequence: TGTGCCAGTAGTATGCTCGCGGGAGTTATCGGTGAGCAGTTCTTC.

The chain is built from TRBV4-1 and TRBJ2-3, with 8 bases that match TRBD2. CDR1 and CDR2 (germline): MGHRA, YSYEKL. The trim removed 0 bases at V and 4 bases at J, leaving 6 bases unmatched. This CDR3 comprises 16 residues. This chain's CDR3 is CASSQDGLAGADTQYF. In nucleotides, the CDR3 is TGCGCCAGCAGCCAAGACGGGCTAGCGGGCGCAGATACGCAGTATTTT.

V gene TRBV18 combines with J gene TRBJ2-7; 9 bases map to TRBD1. With 3 bases clipped from V and 4 bases from J, the junction kept 4 bases outside the gene matches. The length of the CDR3 is 14 residues. Germline CDR1 and CDR2: KGHSH and LQKENI. CDR3 bases: TGTGCCAGCTCACCCATTGACAGGGGGTACGAGCAGTACTTC. Encoded protein: CASSPIDRGYEQYF.

The rearrangement links TRBV30 to TRBJ1-6; D is perhaps TRBD1 (6 bases). This CDR3 is 16 amino acids long. The germline V gene encodes CDR1 GTSNPN and CDR2 SVGIG (reference sequence). Trimming removed 2 bases from V and 11 bases from J, with 22 bases in between. The CDR3: CAWSTRQVTPEAPLHF. The CDR3 DNA is TGTGCCTGGAGTACCCGACAGGTTACTCCCGAGGCACCCCTCCACTTT.

The chain joins TRBV5-1 to TRBJ2-1; no firm D call. This CDR3 comprises 12 residues. Germline V gene sequence: CDR1 SGHRS, CDR2 YFSETQ. Trimming shortened V by 4 bases and J by 4 bases, and 6 bases separated the two germline ends. For the CDR3, the DNA is TGCGCCAGCAGCGACATTTACAATGAGCAGTTCTTC. Translating it yields CASSDIYNEQFF.

This clone showed up just once. The V call is TRBV28, the J call TRBJ1-2, with 9 bases lining up with TRBD1. J was trimmed by 4 bases and V by 4 bases; bases with no gene match: 4. From germline, CDR1 is MDHEN and CDR2 SYDVKM. This CDR3 region has 14 residues. The CDR3 region is CASSSGQGSYGYTF. The CDR3 DNA is TGTGCCAGCAGTTCGGGACAGGGTTCCTATGGCTACACCTTC.